This TCR beta chain comes out of a study of shared clonotypes between healthy human individuals. The repertoire was sequenced with immunoSEQ multiplex PCR; TCRdb's copy has only in-frame clones and lacks some. Among approximately 640,000 clones, 90% were seen once, and the ten largest hold 34%. Germline CDR1 and CDR2: MGHRA and YSYEKL. Trimming stripped 3 bases from V and 4 bases from J, with 17 bases between. The CDR3 covers 16 residues. Findings of the study overall: Generation probability values for non-shared clonotypes were lower than those for clonotypes shared by all four donors. There were few donors, and this limited the genetic and exposure-history diversity represented.

As for this clone: What it binds is not known.

The sample consisted of memory CD8+ T cells from PBMCs. The subset is: CD45RO+ cells pooled with CCR7-negative TemRA cells. This receptor was obtained from a man aged 18 to 35 in good health. Some clones in this sample may be carry-over from other donors' samples. This chain joins TRBV4-1 and TRBJ2-3; the D call may be TRBD1 or TRBD2 (6 bases each). CDR3 sequence: CASSQRGEGRADTQYF. The CDR3 DNA sequence: TGCGCCAGCAGCCAGAGGGGGGAAGGGCGCGCAGATACGCAGTATTTT.